This TCR beta chain was observed in a study of beta chain features in type 1 diabetes. Sequencing targeted expressed TCRB transcripts, as all isolated RNA had been reverse transcribed. Clones were sequenced by immunoSEQ multiplex PCR, and TCRdb holds only the in-frame ones, with some missing. The table has 160,000 or so clones, approximately 12% seen once. The length of the CDR3 is 14 residues. V shed 1 base and J shed 6 bases, with 13 bases lying between them. Germline loops: CDR1 SEHNR, CDR2 FQNEAQ (reference sequence). The table lists this clone with a few counts. Other DNA sequences in this sample translate to the same CDR3.

The genes are TRBV7-9 and TRBJ2-7, with D perhaps being TRBD1 or TRBD2 (5 bases each). This sequence originates from a man between 18 and 35 years old in good health. Sequenced sample: central memory CD4+ T cells from blood. CDR3 protein: CASSLVRGGGEQYF. The CDR3 nucleotides are TGTGCCAGCAGCTTAGTAAGGGGCGGAGGCGAGCAGTACTTC.